Listed below are T cell receptor beta chains from one sample, sequenced in a study of blood T cell repertoires in COVID-19. Clones were sequenced by immunoSEQ multiplex PCR, and TCRdb holds only the in-frame ones, with some missing. This table has approximately 84,000 clones, 83% appearing once. Sequencing was performed on peripheral blood. These receptor sequences come from a woman of 80 years or more with acute or convalescent COVID-19. The CDR3 runs from the conserved cysteine through the conserved F or W. D genes are given only for firm matches. Some rows mark clone size as missing; the rest say once, few, many or name a class of expanded clone.

D gene,clone size,V gene,J gene,CDR3 protein,CDR3 DNA
TRBD2,NA,TRBV7-6,TRBJ2-7,CASSSAGLASYEQYF,TGTGCCAGCAGCTCGGCGGGACTAGCCTCCTACGAGCAGTACTTC
NA,NA,TRBV30,TRBJ2-6,CAWRYSGANVLTF,TGTGCCTGGAGATACTCTGGGGCCAACGTCCTGACTTTC
TRBD2,NA,TRBV27,TRBJ2-5,CASTRTGGAVAGRLGETQYF,TGTGCCAGCACTCGAACGGGGGGCGCGGTAGCGGGAAGGTTGGGAGAGACCCAGTACTTC
TRBD1,NA,TRBV3-1/TRBV3-2,TRBJ2-1,CASSPAGTGGYNEQFF,TGTGCCAGCAGCCCAGCCGGGACAGGGGGTTACAATGAGCAGTTCTTC
TRBD1,NA,TRBV2,TRBJ2-1,CASRIRDRGINEQFF,TGTGCCAGCAGGATCCGGGACAGGGGGATCAATGAGCAGTTCTTC
TRBD2,few,TRBV11-1,TRBJ2-4,CASSLVGSGSDIQYF,TGTGCCAGCAGCTTAGTGGGGAGCGGGAGCGACATTCAGTACTTC
NA,NA,TRBV3-1/TRBV3-2,TRBJ1-2,CASSPTGSYGYTF,TGTGCCAGCAGCCCTACAGGATCCTATGGCTACACCTTC
TRBD1,NA,TRBV12-5,TRBJ2-2,CASGTGQGSGELFF,TGTGCTAGTGGTACCGGACAGGGGAGCGGGGAGCTGTTTTTT
NA,few,TRBV4-3,TRBJ2-2,CASSQTTGFVELFF,TGCGCCAGCAGCCAAACCACAGGGTTCGTGGAGCTGTTTTTT
NA,few,TRBV3-1/TRBV3-2,TRBJ1-3,CASSQGGSGNTIYF,TGTGCCAGCAGCCAAGGCGGGTCTGGAAACACCATATATTTT
TRBD2,NA,TRBV24-1,TRBJ2-1,CATSTGLALAYNEQFF,TGTGCCACCTCGACTGGACTAGCGCTTGCTTACAATGAGCAGTTCTTC
TRBD1,NA,TRBV5-1,TRBJ2-3,CASSLGQGSTDTQYF,TGCGCCAGCAGCTTGGGACAGGGAAGCACAGATACGCAGTATTTT
NA,NA,TRBV7-2,TRBJ1-5,CASSLSGGVGQPQHF,TGTGCCAGCAGCTTATCCGGGGGGGTAGGTCAGCCCCAGCATTTT
NA,few,TRBV19,TRBJ1-1,CASSMGGGASTEAFF,TGTGCCAGTAGTATGGGGGGAGGGGCAAGCACTGAAGCTTTCTTT
NA,few,TRBV9,TRBJ2-3,CASSVGGSGYTDTQYF,TGTGCCAGCAGCGTAGGGGGTAGCGGATACACAGATACGCAGTATTTT
TRBD1,NA,TRBV28,TRBJ2-7,CASRAGTGWYEQYF,TGTGCCAGCAGGGCCGGGACAGGGTGGTACGAGCAGTACTTC
NA,NA,TRBV7-7,TRBJ2-2,CASSSTGNTGELFF,TGTGCTAGCAGCTCGACAGGGAACACCGGGGAGCTGTTTTTT
NA,NA,TRBV9,TRBJ1-2,CASSVDQTRGGYTF,TGTGCCAGCAGCGTAGATCAGACCAGGGGTGGCTACACCTTC
TRBD1,NA,TRBV2,TRBJ1-6,CASRWTGPGPDSPLHF,TGTGCCAGCAGGTGGACAGGGCCGGGCCCGGATTCACCCCTCCACTTT
TRBD2,NA,TRBV16,TRBJ2-1,CASSQSSGSYNEQFF,TGTGCCAGCAGCCAATCTAGCGGGAGCTACAATGAGCAGTTCTTC
NA,NA,TRBV10-2,TRBJ1-5,CASSSDNYQPQHF,TGCGCCAGCAGTTCGGACAACTATCAGCCCCAGCATTTT
TRBD1,NA,TRBV5-4,TRBJ2-5,CASSPDRDETQYF,TGTGCCAGCAGCCCTGACAGGGATGAGACCCAGTACTTC
NA,NA,TRBV2,TRBJ2-7,CASSEKLVRQYF,TGTGCCAGCAGTGAAAAACTGGTCCGGCAGTACTTC
NA,once,TRBV2,TRBJ2-5,CASSDSRSDLETQYF,TGTGCCAGCAGTGATTCTCGGAGCGACCTAGAGACCCAGTACTTC
NA,once,TRBV7-3,TRBJ1-2,CASSQGSDYGYTF,TGTGCCAGCAGCCAGGGGTCTGACTATGGCTACACCTTC
TRBD2,NA,TRBV6-5,TRBJ2-5,CASSRTRKETQYF,TGTGCCAGCAGCCGGACTAGGAAAGAGACCCAGTACTTC
TRBD2,NA,TRBV11-3,TRBJ2-1,CASSPAGSSYNEQFF,TGTGCCAGCAGCCCAGCGGGGTCTTCCTACAATGAGCAGTTCTTC
TRBD1,NA,TRBV28,TRBJ2-3,CASSLGQGGDTQYF,TGTGCCAGCAGTTTGGGACAGGGGGGAGATACGCAGTATTTT
TRBD2,NA,TRBV7-2,TRBJ2-2,CASSLLAGGNTGELFF,TGTGCCAGCAGCCTATTAGCGGGAGGGAACACCGGGGAGCTGTTTTTT
TRBD1,once,TRBV7-8,TRBJ1-4,CASSMTGINEKLFF,TGTGCCAGCAGCATGACAGGGATTAATGAAAAACTGTTTTTT
NA,NA,TRBV24-1,TRBJ2-3,CATSDASETGTDTQYF,TGTGCCACCAGTGATGCTAGCGAGACGGGCACAGATACGCAGTATTTT
NA,NA,TRBV24-1,TRBJ2-5,CATSAGDVETQYF,TGTGCCACTTCAGCTGGAGACGTGGAGACCCAGTACTTC
NA,few,TRBV7-8,TRBJ2-7,CASSRTRTARYEQYF,TGTGCCAGCAGCCGGACGAGGACAGCTCGTTACGAGCAGTACTTC
TRBD2,NA,TRBV10-2,TRBJ2-5,CASGGVAGGETQYF,TGCGCCAGCGGGGGGGTAGCGGGGGGAGAGACCCAGTACTTC
NA,NA,TRBV24-1,TRBJ2-7,CATSAGYEQYF,TGTGCCACCAGTGCCGGCTACGAGCAGTACTTC
TRBD2,NA,TRBV5-1,TRBJ2-5,CASSLRLAETQYF,TGCGCCAGCAGCCTAAGACTAGCGGAGACCCAGTACTTC
TRBD1,NA,TRBV7-8,TRBJ2-7,CASSLGRQGHEQYF,TGTGCCAGCAGCTTGGGACGACAGGGCCACGAGCAGTACTTC
NA,few,TRBV4-2,TRBJ2-7,CASSQGVDNSYEQYF,TGTGCCAGCAGCCAAGGCGTAGACAACTCCTACGAGCAGTACTTC
TRBD2,NA,TRBV3-1/TRBV3-2,TRBJ2-1,CASSQDHRREGYNEQFF,TGTGCCAGCAGCCAAGATCATCGGCGGGAGGGGTACAATGAGCAGTTCTTC
NA,once,TRBV2,TRBJ2-5,CASSEGSVQETQYF,TGTGCCAGCAGTGAGGGCTCTGTCCAAGAGACCCAGTACTTC
TRBD2,once,TRBV7-8,TRBJ2-5,CASSNEGRDQETQYF,TGTGCCAGCAGTAACGAGGGGAGGGATCAAGAGACCCAGTACTTC
TRBD2,NA,TRBV11-1,TRBJ2-1,CASSLAPSGAPWTYNEQFF,TGTGCCAGCAGCTTAGCGCCTAGCGGTGCCCCGTGGACCTACAATGAGCAGTTCTTC
TRBD2,NA,TRBV11-2,TRBJ2-5,CASSQTSGGGETQYF,TGTGCCAGCAGCCAGACTAGCGGGGGAGGAGAGACCCAGTACTTC
TRBD1,NA,TRBV2,TRBJ1-1,CASSRPGTGEEAFF,TGTGCCAGCAGTCGCCCCGGGACAGGGGAAGAAGCTTTCTTT
TRBD1,NA,TRBV7-8,TRBJ2-1,CASNPPQGEKQFF,TGTGCCAGCAACCCGCCTCAGGGGGAGAAGCAGTTCTTC
TRBD1,NA,TRBV7-9,TRBJ2-7,CASSRTGSSYEQYF,TGTGCCAGCAGTAGGACAGGGAGCTCCTACGAGCAGTACTTC
NA,NA,TRBV19,TRBJ2-3,CASSITGSSSDTQYF,TGTGCCAGTAGTATTACAGGGTCCTCTTCAGATACGCAGTATTTT
NA,NA,TRBV6-6,TRBJ1-1,CASSYGLGTEAFF,TGTGCCAGCAGTTACGGGCTGGGCACTGAAGCTTTCTTT
NA,NA,TRBV4-2,TRBJ2-3,CASSQEAGPGTDTQYF,TGTGCCAGCAGCCAGGAGGCGGGCCCAGGCACAGATACGCAGTATTTT
NA,once,TRBV5-1,TRBJ2-4,CASSLTGVKNIQYF,TGCGCCAGCAGCTTGACGGGAGTTAAAAACATTCAGTACTTC
NA,NA,TRBV28,TRBJ1-5,CASSLMTENQPQHF,TGTGCCAGCAGTTTAATGACAGAGAATCAGCCCCAGCATTTT